Shown below are 32 T cell receptor beta chains from a single sample sequenced in a study of early T cells in non-severe SARS-CoV-2 infection (dated by TCRdb to the early 2020s). The receptor library was made with 5' RACE. Sequencer: NextSeq 500. The public reads were reanalyzed by TCRdb: fastp trimming at Q25, MiXCR alignment, in-frame beta chains only. Each entry merges the rows of one CDR3 protein and shows their most common DNA and genes. For this sample there are 39,000 or so distinct CDR3 sequences; around 5.1% appear just once. The ten most abundant clones make up roughly 4% of the sample. Sequences were derived from whole blood, sampled at baseline. These receptor sequences come from an adult who was a healthcare worker with PCR-confirmed SARS-CoV-2 infection or an uninfected control (not recorded which).

In its sample, this clonotype is medium-sized. J is TRBJ1-1 and V is TRBV12-3 or TRBV12-4; TRBD1 aligns across 7 bases. This CDR3 comprises 13 residues. V shed 5 bases and J 6 bases; nucleotides not matched to a gene: 6. CDR3 coding DNA: TGTGCCAGCAGTCCACAGGGGCCGGCTGAAGCTTTCTTT. Amino acid sequence: CASSPQGPAEAFF.

This clonotype was seen many times. The V call is TRBV6-5, the J call TRBJ2-7; 10 nucleotides agree with TRBD1. Germline CDR1 MNHEY, CDR2 SVGAGI. The CDR3 sequence is 14 residues long. The V segment lost 3 bases and the J segment 5 bases; nucleotides outside the gene matches: 4. DNA for the CDR3: TGTGCCAGCAGTTATAGAGACAGGGGGCACGAGCAGTACTTC. The encoded protein is CASSYRDRGHEQYF.

For this clonotype: This clone may be a read error of a much larger clone one base away. V is TRBV5-4 and J is TRBJ2-7, with D perhaps TRBD1 (6 bases). CDR3 length equals 13 residues. The germline V gene has CDR1 SGHNT and CDR2 YYREEE (reference sequence). The CDR3 sequence is CVTRLTGNYEQYF. As DNA, the CDR3 is TGTGTCACCCGACTGACAGGAAACTACGAGCAGTACTTC.

At least ten counts were recorded for this clonotype. The rearrangement links TRBV6-4 to TRBJ2-3; 11 positions match TRBD2. CDR1 and CDR2 (germline): MRHNA, SNTAGT. The CDR3 covers 15 residues. The J segment lost 0 bases and the V segment lost 7 bases, leaving 3 bases of the junction unmatched. The CDR3 sequence is CASKASGGSTDTQYF. The CDR3 DNA follows: TGTGCCAGCAAGGCTAGCGGGGGGAGCACAGATACGCAGTATTTT.

This clonotype was picked up many times. The gene calls are TRBV9 and TRBJ2-1, with 8 bases aligning to TRBD1. Trimming at V came to 4 bases and at J to 6 bases, leaving 3 bases not matched to a gene. Germline V CDR1 and CDR2: SGDLS, YYNGEE. The CDR3 covers 13 residues. The chain's CDR3 is CASSPDRVNEQFF. The CDR3 nucleotides read TGTGCCAGCAGCCCGGACAGGGTCAATGAGCAGTTCTTC.

This clonotype was counted ten times or more. The rearrangement joins TRBV7-2 to TRBJ2-5, with D unclear. The V end was cut by 2 bases, the J end by 2 bases, with 9 bases between. Germline lookup yields CDR1 SGHTA and CDR2 FQGNSA. The CDR3 spans 14 residues. This chain's CDR3 is CASSLTEVQETQYF. CDR3 coding DNA: TGTGCCAGCAGCTTAACGGAAGTACAAGAGACCCAGTACTTC.

This clonotype showed up many times. The chain is built from TRBV5-4 and TRBJ1-4; D might be TRBD1 (5 bases). V was cut by 1 base and J by 1 base, with 5 bases left in between. The CDR3 has 14 residues. Germline CDR1 SGHNT, CDR2 YYREEE (reference sequence). The CDR3: CASSLRGTNEKLFF. The DNA for the CDR3 is TGTGCCAGCAGCTTGAGGGGAACTAATGAAAAACTGTTTTTT.

This clonotype was seen only a few times. The chain uses TRBV10-3 and TRBJ2-2, with D unclear. CDR3 length equals 12 residues. CDR1 is ENHRY and CDR2 is SYGVKD in the germline V gene. The V end lost 3 bases, the J end lost 2 bases, and 1 base lay between the germline ends. CDR3 protein: CAISENTGELFF. CDR3 nucleotide sequence: TGTGCCATCAGTGAAAACACCGGGGAGCTGTTTTTT.

This clonotype was found many times. The V call is TRBV5-1, the J call TRBJ1-2; D is unresolved. Germline V CDR1 and CDR2: SGHRS, YFSETQ. CDR3 size: 13 residues. V gave up 1 base and J gave up 6 bases, with 10 bases separating them. CDR3 loop: CASSLREGNGYTF. CDR3 bases: TGCGCCAGCAGCTTGAGGGAAGGGAATGGCTACACCTTC.

This clonotype occurred many times. The rearrangement uses TRBV24-1 and TRBJ2-5; 16 nucleotides match TRBD2. The germline V gene encodes CDR1 KGHDR and CDR2 SFDVKD. After removal of 7 bases from V and 4 bases from J, the junction contained 5 bases not matched to a gene. The CDR3 has 16 residues. The CDR3 here is CATSPGTSGGGETQYF. CDR3 DNA sequence: TGTGCCACCAGCCCCGGGACTAGCGGGGGGGGAGAGACCCAGTACTTC.

This clonotype was recorded at least ten times. The chain employs TRBV12-3 or TRBV12-4 and TRBJ2-1, with 7 bases identical to TRBD1. The CDR3 is 12 residues long. Trimming at V came to 5 bases and at J to 12 bases, leaving 7 bases not matched to a gene. CDR3 residues: CASSQWTGLQFF. In nucleotides, the CDR3 is TGTGCCAGCAGTCAATGGACAGGACTGCAGTTCTTC.

This clonotype was counted ten times or more. The rearrangement links TRBV7-2 to TRBJ2-1, with D perhaps matching TRBD1 (5 bases). The V gene lost 6 bases and the J gene lost 13 bases, with 16 bases spanning the gap. The CDR3 extends over 12 amino acids. CDR1 is SGHTA and CDR2 is FQGNSA in the germline V gene. In nucleotides, the CDR3 is TGTGCCAGCAGTCTAGACAGAACCATCCAGTTCTTC. As protein: CASSLDRTIQFF.

This clonotype was counted ten times or more. J is TRBJ1-1 and V is TRBV4-1, with TRBD1 as a possible D gene (6 bases). The CDR3 consists of 13 residues. In germline, CDR1 is MGHRA, CDR2 YSYEKL. Trimming pared 3 bases from V and 9 bases from J, leaving 14 bases between. CDR3 sequence (DNA): TGCGCCAGCAGCCACCCTGACAGGCCAAAAGCTTTCTTT. Its translation is CASSHPDRPKAFF.

This clonotype was counted at least ten times. V usage is TRBV20-1 and J usage is TRBJ2-1; D possibly corresponds to TRBD2 (6 bases). The CDR3 is 14 amino acids. V lost 5 bases, J lost 9 bases, and 20 bases lay in between. Per the germline V gene, CDR1 is DFQATT and CDR2 is SNEGSKA (reference sequence). The CDR3 nucleotides read TGCAGTGCTCCTCCCCAACGGGAGAGGGGTGAGCAGTTCTTC. Translated: CSAPPQRERGEQFF.

This clonotype was detected only a few times. The chain joins TRBV12-3 or TRBV12-4 to TRBJ1-5; possibly TRBD1 for D (6 bases). Deletions cut 5 bases from V and 2 bases from J, with 13 bases between. There are 15 residues in the CDR3. CDR3 in amino acids: CASSAGDRGNQPQHF. In DNA form, the CDR3 reads TGTGCCAGCAGTGCAGGGGATAGGGGCAATCAGCCCCAGCATTTT.

This clonotype has more than one count but fewer than ten. The chain employs TRBV19 and TRBJ2-2; D possibly matches TRBD1 or TRBD2 (6 bases each). The germline V gene has CDR1 LNHDA and CDR2 SQIVND (reference sequence). V was pared by 7 bases and J by 3 bases, with 15 bases between. CDR3 length: 15 amino acids. CDR3 nucleotide sequence: TGTGCCAGTATGGCCTACAGGGAGGACACCGGGGAGCTGTTTTTT. This sequence encodes CASMAYREDTGELFF.

This clonotype came up many times. This rearrangement joins TRBV7-8 to TRBJ2-3, with D possibly matching TRBD2 (7 bases). Germline CDR1 SGHVS, CDR2 FQNEAQ. This CDR3 contains 15 residues. The V and J ends lost 0 bases and 6 bases respectively, with 13 bases between them. The CDR3 loop reads CASSLAWGGADTQYF. In DNA, the CDR3 is TGTGCCAGCAGCTTAGCGTGGGGGGGGGCGGATACGCAGTATTTT.

This clonotype was picked up many times. The chain uses TRBV5-1 and TRBJ2-5; no clear D. Germline loops: CDR1 SGHRS, CDR2 YFSETQ. The CDR3 covers 13 residues. Between the trimmed V and J ends, which lost 2 bases and 3 bases, there was a span of 8 bases. The CDR3 loop is CASSLESKETQYF. The DNA of the CDR3 is TGCGCCAGCAGCTTAGAATCCAAAGAGACCCAGTACTTC. The full variable domain, in which reference TRBV5-1 and TRBJ2-5 provide the parts outside the CDR3, is KAGVTQTPRYLIKTRGQQVTLSCSPISGHRSVSWYQQTPGQGLQFLFEYFSETQRNKGNFPGRFSGRQFSNSRSEMNVSTLELGDSALYLCASSLESKETQYFGPGTRLLVL.

This clonotype was seen ten or more times. The chain employs TRBV14 and TRBJ2-1; TRBD2 aligns across 13 bases. CDR3 length: 18 residues. Per germline, CDR1 SGHDN and CDR2 FVKESK. The ends lost 4 bases at V and 0 bases at J; junction bases unmatched: 6. Here the CDR3 reads CASSRTSGGHSSYNEQFF. CDR3 in DNA: TGTGCCAGCAGCCGGACTAGCGGGGGCCATTCCTCCTACAATGAGCAGTTCTTC. Full variable domain (rest looked up from reference TRBV14 and TRBJ2-1): EAGVTQFPSHSVIEKGQTVTLRCDPISGHDNLYWYRRVMGKEIKFLLHFVKESKQDESGMPNNRFLAERTGGTYSTLKVQPAELEDSGVYFCASSRTSGGHSSYNEQFFGPGTRLTVL.

This clonotype was found many times. The chain uses TRBV20-1 and TRBJ1-4; TRBD1 is a possible D gene (5 bases). The germline CDR1 and CDR2 sequences are DFQATT and SNEGSKA (reference sequence). V lost 4 bases, J lost 0 bases, and 12 bases lay in between. This CDR3 is built from 15 residues. Here the CDR3 reads CSAKGLGATNEKLFF. The CDR3 bases are TGCAGTGCTAAGGGGTTGGGTGCAACTAATGAAAAACTGTTTTTT.

The V gene is TRBV12-3 or TRBV12-4, the J gene TRBJ2-7, with D hard to call. Deletions cut 4 bases from V and 0 bases from J, with 13 bases between. The CDR3 runs 15 residues. The CDR3 loop reads CASSSTRSASYEQYF. As DNA, the CDR3 is TGTGCCAGCAGTTCCACCCGGTCGGCCTCCTACGAGCAGTACTTC.

This clonotype has a count of ten or more. The chain is built from TRBV7-9 and TRBJ1-6, with a tentative D call TRBD1 (5 bases). V was clipped by 1 base and J by 4 bases, with 11 bases between them. The germline CDR1 and CDR2 sequences are SEHNR and FQNEAQ (reference sequence). The CDR3 length is 16 residues. The CDR3 reads CASSLGGRGYNSPLHF. The CDR3, as DNA: TGTGCCAGCAGCTTAGGGGGCCGAGGATATAATTCACCCCTCCACTTT.

The V and J genes are TRBV6-6 and TRBJ1-2; no clear D. The CDR3 contains 16 residues. In germline, CDR1 is MNHNY, CDR2 SVGAGI (reference sequence). Trimming removed 2 bases at V and 8 bases at J, with 21 bases between. DNA for the CDR3: TGTGCCAGCAGTTACAACCCCCAGCCGGGTCAATTGGGCTACACCTTC. This encodes CASSYNPQPGQLGYTF.

This clonotype was found many times. The V gene is TRBV20-1, the J gene TRBJ2-7, with TRBD1 matching 9 bases. The CDR3 spans 15 residues. J gave up 4 bases and V 5 bases, and 12 bases lay outside the gene matches. In germline, CDR1 is DFQATT, CDR2 SNEGSKA (reference sequence). The CDR3 here is CSARSTQGAKYEQYF. CDR3 nucleotide sequence: TGCAGTGCTCGATCGACACAGGGGGCTAAATACGAGCAGTACTTC.

The chain is built from TRBV5-4 and TRBJ2-7; TRBD2 agrees at 7 bases. V lost 4 bases, J lost 5 bases, and 15 bases stayed unmatched. From germline, CDR1 is SGHNT and CDR2 YYREEE (reference sequence). The CDR3 runs 16 residues. This CDR3 is CASSPGGGAWRNEQYF. The CDR3 DNA is TGTGCCAGCAGCCCTGGCGGGGGAGCCTGGCGCAACGAGCAGTACTTC.

In its sample, this clonotype is medium-sized (0.01 to 0.1%). V is TRBV7-2 and J is TRBJ2-1; TRBD2 agrees at 7 bases. This CDR3 has 16 amino acids. V shed 5 bases and J 4 bases; nucleotides not matched to a gene: 11. Germline V lookup: CDR1 SGHTA, CDR2 FQGNSA. CDR3: CASSPTTSGTYNEQFF. The CDR3 DNA reads TGTGCCAGCAGCCCCACGACCAGCGGGACGTACAATGAGCAGTTCTTC.

This clonotype was seen ten or more times. This rearrangement joins TRBV6-1 to TRBJ1-1, with a possible D match to TRBD1 (6 bases). Germline CDR1 and CDR2: MNHNS and SASEGT. Trimming shortened V by 6 bases and J by 3 bases, and 20 bases separated the two germline ends. CDR3 length: 16 amino acids. The CDR3 region is CASREGQILLDTEAFF. The CDR3 DNA is TGTGCCAGCAGGGAGGGACAAATCCTTTTGGACACTGAAGCTTTCTTT.

This clonotype was picked up a small number of times. The chain uses TRBV7-2 and TRBJ1-5; D remains ambiguous. Trimming removed 1 base from V and 4 bases from J, with 11 bases in between. CDR3 size: 15 residues. Germline V gene sequence: CDR1 SGHTA, CDR2 FQGNSA. CDR3 in amino acids: CASSLGLPGNQPQHF. CDR3 DNA: TGTGCCAGCAGCTTAGGCCTTCCTGGGAATCAGCCCCAGCATTTT. The full variable domain, in which reference TRBV7-2 and TRBJ1-5 provide the parts outside the CDR3, is GAGVSQSPSNKVTEKGKDVELRCDPISGHTALYWYRQSLGQGLEFLIYFQGNSAPDKSGLPSDRFSAERTGGSVSTLTIQRTQQEDSAVYLCASSLGLPGNQPQHFGDGTRLSIL.

This clonotype was counted many times. V usage is TRBV2 and J usage is TRBJ2-2; 11 nucleotides line up with TRBD1. Germline V CDR1 and CDR2: SNHLY, FYNNEI. V lost 4 bases and J lost 10; bases outside the gene matches: 8. The length of the CDR3 is 15 residues. The CDR3 nucleotides are TGTGCCAGCAGTGTGGTGGGACAGGGGGTGGAGGAGCTGTTTTTT. This codes for CASSVVGQGVEELFF.

This clonotype was seen repeatedly, ten times or more. This chain connects TRBV6-6 to TRBJ2-2; D is unresolved. Germline lookup yields CDR1 MNHNY and CDR2 SVGAGI (reference sequence). This CDR3 contains 13 residues. The ends were cut back, 5 bases at V and 6 bases at J, with 10 bases in the middle. DNA of the CDR3: TGTGCCAGCAGTGATACCCGGTCCGGGGAGCTGTTTTTT. It translates to CASSDTRSGELFF.

This clonotype was recorded at least ten times. This sequence joins TRBV6-1 and TRBJ1-2; TRBD1 matches at 9 bases. Germline V gives CDR1 MNHNS, CDR2 SASEGT. The CDR3 sequence is 14 residues long. Trimming took 4 bases from V and 4 from J; bases not matched to a gene: 4. The CDR3 nucleotides are TGTGCCAGCAGTGGAGGGACAGGGATCTATGGCTACACCTTC. This encodes CASSGGTGIYGYTF.

This clonotype was observed many times. The rearrangement joins TRBV4-3 to TRBJ2-3, with D possibly matching TRBD2 (5 bases). The V and J ends lost 0 bases and 1 base respectively, with 14 bases between them. Germline assignment: CDR1 LGHNA and CDR2 YSLEER. The CDR3 sequence is 17 residues long. In nucleotides, the CDR3 is TGCGCCAGCAGCCAAGATTCGCAGGTCGGGGGCACAGATACGCAGTATTTT. Protein sequence: CASSQDSQVGGTDTQYF.